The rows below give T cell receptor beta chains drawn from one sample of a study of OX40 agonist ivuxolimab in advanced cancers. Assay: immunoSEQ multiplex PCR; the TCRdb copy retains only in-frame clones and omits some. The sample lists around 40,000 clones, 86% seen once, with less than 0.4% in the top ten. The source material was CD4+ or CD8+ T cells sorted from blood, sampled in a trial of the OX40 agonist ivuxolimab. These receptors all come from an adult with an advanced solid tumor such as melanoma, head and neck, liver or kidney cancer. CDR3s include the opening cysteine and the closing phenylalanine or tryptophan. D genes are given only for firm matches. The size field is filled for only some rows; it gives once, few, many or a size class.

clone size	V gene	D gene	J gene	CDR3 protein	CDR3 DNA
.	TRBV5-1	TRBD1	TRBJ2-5	CASSTGQGAQETQYF	TGCGCCAGCAGCACGGGACAGGGGGCACAAGAGACCCAGTACTTC
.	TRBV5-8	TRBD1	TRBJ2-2	CASRAGTGGPGELFF	TGTGCCAGCAGGGCCGGGACAGGGGGCCCCGGGGAGCTGTTTTTT
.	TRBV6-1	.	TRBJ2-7	CASTEGSTYEQYF	TGTGCCAGCACTGAGGGTTCCACCTACGAGCAGTACTTC
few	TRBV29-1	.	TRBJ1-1	CSVEDPDREAFF	TGCAGCGTTGAAGATCCTGACAGGGAAGCTTTCTTT
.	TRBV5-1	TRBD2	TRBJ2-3	CARPLAGGHTDTQYF	TGCGCCAGGCCGCTAGCGGGGGGCCACACAGATACGCAGTATTTT
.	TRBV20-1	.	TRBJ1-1	CSAKKLIEAFF	TGCAGTGCAAAAAAATTGATAGAGGCTTTCTTT
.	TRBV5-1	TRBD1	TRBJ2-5	CASSHSGQGGETQYF	TGCGCCAGCAGCCACTCGGGACAGGGAGGAGAGACCCAGTACTTC
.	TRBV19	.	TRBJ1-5	CASSISGGASNQPQHF	TGTGCCAGTAGTATAAGTGGAGGGGCGAGCAATCAGCCCCAGCATTTT
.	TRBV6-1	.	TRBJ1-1	CASSEKLNTEAFF	TGTGCCAGCAGTGAAAAATTGAACACTGAAGCTTTCTTT
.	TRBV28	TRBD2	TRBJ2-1	CASSFPVGGRHSEQFF	TGTGCCAGCAGTTTTCCCGTGGGCGGGAGACACAGTGAGCAGTTCTTC
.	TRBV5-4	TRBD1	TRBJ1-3	CASRGDRDSSGNTIYF	TGTGCCAGCAGAGGGGACAGGGATTCCTCTGGAAACACCATATATTTT
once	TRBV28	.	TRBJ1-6	CASSFGGANSPLHF	TGTGCCAGCAGTTTTGGAGGGGCTAATTCACCCCTCCACTTT
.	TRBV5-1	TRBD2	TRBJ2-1	CASSLASGRGGTNEQFF	TGCGCCAGCAGCTTGGCTAGCGGGCGGGGTGGTACCAATGAGCAGTTCTTC
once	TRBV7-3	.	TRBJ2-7	CASSPREYEQYF	TGTGCCAGCAGCCCTAGGGAATACGAGCAGTACTTC
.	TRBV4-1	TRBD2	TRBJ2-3	CASSRNTRTSGGADTQYF	TGCGCCAGCAGCCGAAATACCCGGACTAGCGGGGGGGCCGATACGCAGTATTTT
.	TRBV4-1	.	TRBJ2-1	CASSQGASGGYNEQFF	TGCGCCAGCAGCCAAGGGGCGAGCGGTGGGTACAATGAGCAGTTCTTC
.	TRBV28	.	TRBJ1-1	CASSFSGTPSVNTEAFF	TGTGCCAGCAGTTTTAGTGGAACCCCTTCAGTGAACACTGAAGCTTTCTTT
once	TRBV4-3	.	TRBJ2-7	CASSQGTMGPFYEQYF	TGCGCCAGCAGCCAGGGCACAATGGGACCCTTCTACGAGCAGTACTTC
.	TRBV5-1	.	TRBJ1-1	CASSVGEQVTEAFF	TGCGCCAGCAGCGTAGGGGAGCAGGTCACTGAAGCTTTCTTT
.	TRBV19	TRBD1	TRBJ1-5	CASSKDRGQQPQHF	TGTGCCAGTAGTAAGGACAGGGGGCAACAGCCCCAGCATTTT
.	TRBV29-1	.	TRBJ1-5	CSVGGNSNQPQHF	TGCAGCGTTGGGGGGAATAGCAATCAGCCCCAGCATTTT
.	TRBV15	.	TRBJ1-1	CATEGPMNTEAFF	TGTGCCACCGAGGGACCAATGAACACTGAAGCTTTCTTT
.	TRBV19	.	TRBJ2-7	CASSSGQTYEQYF	TGTGCCAGTAGCTCTGGACAGACCTACGAGCAGTACTTC
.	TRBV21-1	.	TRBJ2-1	CASSGHRGLWDEQFF	TGTGCCAGCAGCGGACACAGGGGGCTATGGGATGAGCAGTTCTTC
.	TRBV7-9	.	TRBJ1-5	CASSLQDGQPQHF	TGTGCCAGCAGCTTACAGGACGGACAGCCCCAGCATTTT
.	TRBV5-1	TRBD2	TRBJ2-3	CASSLGAGLITDTQYF	TGCGCCAGCAGCTTGGGAGCGGGGCTCATAACAGATACGCAGTATTTT
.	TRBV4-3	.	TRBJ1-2	CASSQEVGQGNYGYTF	TGCGCCAGCAGCCAAGAAGTTGGCCAGGGTAACTATGGCTACACCTTC
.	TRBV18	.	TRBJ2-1	CASSPRRADNEQFF	TGTGCCAGCTCACCACGGAGGGCTGACAATGAGCAGTTCTTC
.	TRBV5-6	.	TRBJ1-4	CASSFPPGKLFF	TGTGCCAGCAGCTTCCCCCCCGGAAAACTGTTTTTT
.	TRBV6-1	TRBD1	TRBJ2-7	CASSTSRDRVPEQYF	TGTGCCAGCAGTACTTCCCGGGACAGAGTTCCCGAGCAGTACTTC
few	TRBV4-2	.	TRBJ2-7	CASSQALKAREQYF	TGTGCCAGCAGCCAAGCCCTCAAAGCTCGCGAGCAGTACTTC
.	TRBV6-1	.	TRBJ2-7	CASTARFRSYEQYF	TGTGCCAGCACGGCGAGGTTTCGTTCCTACGAGCAGTACTTC
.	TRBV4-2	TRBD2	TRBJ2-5	CASSQESGWTSGSLETQYF	TGTGCCAGCAGCCAAGAGAGCGGTTGGACTAGCGGGTCGCTGGAGACCCAGTACTTC
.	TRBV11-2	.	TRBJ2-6	CASSFLGGGQSSGANVLTF	TGTGCCAGCAGTTTTTTAGGCGGGGGCCAAAGCTCTGGGGCCAACGTCCTGACTTTC
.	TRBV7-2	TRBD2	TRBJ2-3	CASSLGLAGGDTQYF	TGTGCCAGCAGCTTGGGACTAGCGGGGGGGGATACGCAGTATTTT
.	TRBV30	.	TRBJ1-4	CAWSRGTTNEKLFF	TGTGCCTGGAGTAGGGGAACGACTAATGAAAAACTGTTTTTT
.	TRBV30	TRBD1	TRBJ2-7	CAWSPGQGVEEQYF	TGTGCCTGGAGCCCGGGACAGGGGGTCGAAGAGCAGTACTTC
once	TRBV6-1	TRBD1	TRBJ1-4	CASSESAGGSTNEKLFF	TGTGCCAGCAGTGAATCCGCAGGGGGGTCAACTAATGAAAAACTGTTTTTT
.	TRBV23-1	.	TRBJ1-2	CASSRASTETDYGYTF	TGCGCCAGCAGTCGGGCGTCTACGGAAACTGACTATGGCTACACCTTC
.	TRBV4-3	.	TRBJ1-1	CASSQGSPGRTEAFF	TGCGCCAGCAGCCAAGGGTCGCCGGGCAGGACTGAAGCTTTCTTT
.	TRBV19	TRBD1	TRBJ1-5	CASRTGLDNQPQHF	TGTGCCAGTAGGACAGGGTTGGACAATCAGCCCCAGCATTTT
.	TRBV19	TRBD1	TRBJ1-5	CASSTSGGLNQPQHF	TGTGCCAGTAGCACATCAGGGGGCCTAAATCAGCCCCAGCATTTT
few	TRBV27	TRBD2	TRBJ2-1	CASRPLGAGGQDEQFF	TGTGCCAGCAGACCGCTCGGAGCGGGGGGGCAAGATGAGCAGTTCTTC
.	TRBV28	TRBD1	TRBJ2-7	CASRTGYYEQYF	TGTGCCAGCAGGACAGGGTACTACGAGCAGTACTTC
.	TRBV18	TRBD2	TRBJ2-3	CASSPRGGDTDTQYF	TGTGCCAGCTCACCCCGGGGGGGAGACACAGATACGCAGTATTTT
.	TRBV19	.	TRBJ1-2	CASSIERPPGWDGYTF	TGTGCCAGTAGTATAGAGCGGCCCCCAGGTTGGGATGGCTACACCTTC
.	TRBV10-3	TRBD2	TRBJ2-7	CAIRGAGPMANEQYF	TGTGCCATCAGAGGAGCGGGGCCGATGGCTAACGAGCAGTACTTC
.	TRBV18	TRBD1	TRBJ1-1	CASSYGTGNTEAFF	TGTGCCAGCTCATACGGGACAGGGAACACTGAAGCTTTCTTT
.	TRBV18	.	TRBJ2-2	CASSSQGNTGELFF	TGTGCCAGCTCATCCCAGGGGAACACCGGGGAGCTGTTTTTT
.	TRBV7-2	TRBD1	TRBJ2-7	CASSLGTGGDYEQYF	TGTGCCAGCAGCTTAGGGACAGGGGGGGACTACGAGCAGTACTTC
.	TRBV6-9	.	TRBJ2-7	CASRYREVEYF	TGTGCCAGCAGGTACAGGGAGGTGGAGTACTTC
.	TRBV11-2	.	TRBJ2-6	CASSPPTGMAGANVLTF	TGTGCCAGCAGCCCCCCTACAGGGATGGCTGGGGCCAACGTCCTGACTTTC